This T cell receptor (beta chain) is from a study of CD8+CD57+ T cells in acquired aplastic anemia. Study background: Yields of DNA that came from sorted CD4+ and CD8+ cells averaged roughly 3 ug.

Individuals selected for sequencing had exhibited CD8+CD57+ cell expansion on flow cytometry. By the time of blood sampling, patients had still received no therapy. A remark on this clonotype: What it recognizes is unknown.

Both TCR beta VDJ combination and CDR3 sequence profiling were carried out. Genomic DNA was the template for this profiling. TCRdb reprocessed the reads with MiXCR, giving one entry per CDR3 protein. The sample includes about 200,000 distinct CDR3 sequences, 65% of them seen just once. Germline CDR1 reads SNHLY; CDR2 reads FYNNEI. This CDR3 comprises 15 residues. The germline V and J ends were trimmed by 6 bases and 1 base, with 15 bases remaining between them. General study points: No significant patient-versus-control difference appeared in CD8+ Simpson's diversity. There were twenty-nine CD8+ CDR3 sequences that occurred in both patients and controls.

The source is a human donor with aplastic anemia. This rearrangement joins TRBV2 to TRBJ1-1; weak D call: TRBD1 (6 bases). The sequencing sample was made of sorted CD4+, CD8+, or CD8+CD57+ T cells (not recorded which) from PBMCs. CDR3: CASSLQGSPNTEAFF. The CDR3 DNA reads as TGTGCCAGCAGCTTACAGGGATCCCCGAACACTGAAGCTTTCTTT.